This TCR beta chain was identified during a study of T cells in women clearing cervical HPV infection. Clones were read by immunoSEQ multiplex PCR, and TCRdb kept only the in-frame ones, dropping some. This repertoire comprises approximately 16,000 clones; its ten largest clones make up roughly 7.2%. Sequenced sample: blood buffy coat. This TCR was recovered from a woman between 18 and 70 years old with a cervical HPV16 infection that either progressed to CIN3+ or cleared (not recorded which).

The part of the CDR3 DNA that was read is TGTGCCAGCAGCCAAGCTAACAGGGCCCCTAATGAAAAA. Encoded protein: CASSQANRAPNEK. The whole CDR3 is CASSQANRAPNEKLFF. The V gene is TRBV13, the J gene TRBJ1-4; perhaps TRBD1 as D (6 bases). The CDR3 goes on 3 residues after the read ends, and that part is filled in from the germline J gene. Germline lookup yields CDR1 PRHDT and CDR2 FYEKMQ (reference sequence). The CDR3 has 16 residues. Trimming left V 5 bases short and J 3 bases short, with 16 bases between.